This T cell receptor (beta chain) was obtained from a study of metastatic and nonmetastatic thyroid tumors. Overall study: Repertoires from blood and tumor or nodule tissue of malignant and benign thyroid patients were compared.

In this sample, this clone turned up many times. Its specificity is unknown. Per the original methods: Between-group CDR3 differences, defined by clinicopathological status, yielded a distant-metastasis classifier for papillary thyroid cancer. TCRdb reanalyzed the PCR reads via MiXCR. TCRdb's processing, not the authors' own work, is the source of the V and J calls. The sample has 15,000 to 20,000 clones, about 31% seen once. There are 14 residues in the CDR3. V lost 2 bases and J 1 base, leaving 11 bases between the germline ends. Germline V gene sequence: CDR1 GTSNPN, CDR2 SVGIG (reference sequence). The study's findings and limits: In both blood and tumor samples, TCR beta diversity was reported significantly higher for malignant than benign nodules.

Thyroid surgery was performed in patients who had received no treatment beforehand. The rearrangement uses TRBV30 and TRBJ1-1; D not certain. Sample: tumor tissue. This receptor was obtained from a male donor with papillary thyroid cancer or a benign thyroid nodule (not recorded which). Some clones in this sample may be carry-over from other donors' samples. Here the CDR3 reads CAWSRSAGNTEAFF. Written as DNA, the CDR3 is TGTGCCTGGAGTCGGAGCGCGGGGAACACTGAAGCTTTCTTT.